The 32 T cell receptor beta chains given below trace back to one sample, sequenced in a study of control samples from healthy donors and cancer patients (dated by TCRdb to the early 2020s). The protocol used for the library was the immunoSEQ multiplex PCR assay. TCRdb re-hosts the immuneACCESS table, in-frame sequences only. Its copies lack some clones; in the studies checked, an unresolved V gene accounts for under half of them, and the cause for the rest is not known. This sample comprises about 140,000 clones, roughly 92% of them detected only once. The ten largest clones take up roughly 10% of the sample. Sequenced material: blood. The receptors stem from a man under 40 in good health.

The chain has TRBV5-1 and TRBJ2-2; no reliable D call. V was pared by 4 bases and J by 7 bases, with 14 bases between. The CDR3 is 14 amino acids. Germline values: CDR1 SGHRS, CDR2 YFSETQ. The CDR3 nucleotides read TGCGCCAGCAGCGGAATGCATACTGGCGGGGAGCTGTTTTTT. It is translated as CASSGMHTGGELFF. Based on the CDR3 plus reference TRBV5-1 and TRBJ2-2, the full variable domain is KAGVTQTPRYLIKTRGQQVTLSCSPISGHRSVSWYQQTPGQGLQFLFEYFSETQRNKGNFPGRFSGRQFSNSRSEMNVSTLELGDSALYLCASSGMHTGGELFFGEGSRLTVL.

The rearrangement uses TRBV19 and TRBJ1-2; D uncertain. Trimming stripped 7 bases from V and 3 bases from J, with 12 bases between. This CDR3 contains 13 residues. Germline loops: CDR1 LNHDA, CDR2 SQIVND (reference sequence). CDR3 region: CASTNGVDYGYTF. The DNA of the CDR3 is TGTGCCAGTACTAACGGTGTGGACTATGGCTACACCTTC.

V usage is TRBV18 and J usage is TRBJ2-4; D remains ambiguous. V shed 4 bases and J shed 1 base, with 11 bases lying between them. Per the germline V gene, CDR1 is KGHSH and CDR2 is LQKENI. This CDR3 has 15 amino acids. The DNA of the CDR3 is TGTGCCAGCTCACAATCCTCTGACGCCAAAAACATTCAGTACTTC. Amino acid sequence: CASSQSSDAKNIQYF.

This sequence joins TRBV18 and TRBJ1-1; 9 positions agree with TRBD1. This CDR3 comprises 16 residues. With 5 bases clipped from V and 0 bases from J, the junction kept 7 bases outside the gene matches. Germline CDR1 KGHSH, CDR2 LQKENI. CDR3 sequence reads: CASSYTGGAMNTEAFF. The CDR3 region has the DNA TGTGCCAGCTCATATACAGGGGGCGCAATGAACACTGAAGCTTTCTTT.

This chain connects TRBV19 to TRBJ2-7; the match to TRBD2 covers 13 bases. Germline V gene data show CDR1 as LNHDA and CDR2 as SQIVND (reference sequence). The length of the CDR3 is 14 residues. The trim removed 5 bases at V and 2 bases at J, leaving 0 bases unmatched. CDR3 DNA sequence: TGTGCCAGTAGTGGACTAGCGGGAGCCTACGAGCAGTACTTC. Translated: CASSGLAGAYEQYF.

As DNA, the CDR3 is TGTGCCAGCAGCGGGGGTGGACTAGATACGCAGTATTTT. As protein: CASSGGGLDTQYF. This chain uses TRBV9 with TRBJ2-3; TRBD2 might be the D (5 bases). The V gene lost 3 bases and the J gene lost 5 bases, with 10 bases spanning the gap. The CDR3 spans 13 residues. Germline values: CDR1 SGDLS, CDR2 YYNGEE.

The count of this clone is one. CDR3 in amino acids: CATSRDSGADSLNYGYTF. CDR3 nucleotides: TGTGCCACCAGCAGAGATTCTGGGGCAGACAGTTTGAACTATGGCTACACCTTC. This chain connects TRBV15 to TRBJ1-2; perhaps TRBD1 as D (5 bases). The CDR3 runs to 18 residues. CDR1 is LNHNV and CDR2 is YYDKDF in the germline V gene (reference sequence). Trimming took 0 bases from V and 2 from J, leaving 19 bases between them.

The CDR3: CASSFRLFRKALNTEAFF. For the CDR3, the DNA is TGTGCCAGCAGTTTTCGGCTGTTCCGAAAAGCTCTGAACACTGAAGCTTTCTTT. The V call is TRBV28, the J call TRBJ1-1; D ambiguous. The CDR3 covers 18 residues. CDR1 is MDHEN and CDR2 is SYDVKM in the germline V gene. The V end was cut by 3 bases, the J end by 0 bases, with 20 bases between.

The rearrangement joins TRBV12-2 to TRBJ1-4. TRBV12-2 is marked as a pseudogene. The CDR3 sequence is 12 residues long. CDR3 nucleotide sequence: TGTGCAAGTCGCTTAGTACTAGAAAAACTGTTTTTT. It specifies CASRLVLEKLFF.

The chain carries TRBV5-1 and TRBJ2-7, with D hard to call. The CDR3 spans 13 residues. Trimming shortened V by 2 bases and J by 2 bases, and 8 bases separated the two germline ends. Germline V gives CDR1 SGHRS, CDR2 YFSETQ. CDR3 protein: CASSFGLTYEQYF. CDR3 sequence (DNA): TGCGCCAGCAGCTTCGGGCTAACCTACGAGCAGTACTTC. Supplemented by reference TRBV5-1 and TRBJ2-7, the full variable domain reads KAGVTQTPRYLIKTRGQQVTLSCSPISGHRSVSWYQQTPGQGLQFLFEYFSETQRNKGNFPGRFSGRQFSNSRSEMNVSTLELGDSALYLCASSFGLTYEQYFGPGTRLTVT.

This chain joins TRBV29-1 and TRBJ2-2, with TRBD2 identical over 11 bases. Germline trimming cut 8 bases from V and 2 bases from J; bases unmatched to any gene: 10. This CDR3 comprises 16 residues. Germline-derived CDR1 and CDR2 are SQVTM and ANQGSEA. The CDR3 protein is CSPRPGLADNTGELFF. In nucleotides, the CDR3 is TGCAGCCCCAGACCGGGACTAGCGGATAACACCGGGGAGCTGTTTTTT.

The J gene is TRBJ1-5, the V gene TRBV24-1; no definite D call. Trimming took 6 bases from V and 6 from J, leaving 11 bases between them. Per the germline V gene, CDR1 is KGHDR and CDR2 is SFDVKD. CDR3 size: 13 residues. CDR3 sequence: CATSSGPGQPQHF. The CDR3 coding sequence is TGTGCCACCAGTTCTGGGCCGGGTCAGCCCCAGCATTTT.

This chain uses TRBV7-2 with TRBJ1-5, with D unclear. The V gene lost 3 bases and the J gene lost 4 bases, with 16 bases spanning the gap. CDR1 SGHTA and CDR2 FQGNSA come from the germline V gene. CDR3 length: 16 residues. The CDR3 sequence: CASSLSFFDRNQPQHF. The CDR3 DNA reads TGTGCCAGCAGCTTGAGCTTCTTCGACCGAAATCAGCCCCAGCATTTT.

This chain joins TRBV15 and TRBJ1-2, with TRBD1 as a possible D gene (6 bases). V was trimmed by 3 bases and J by 0 bases, leaving 11 bases between them. Germline values: CDR1 LNHNV, CDR2 YYDKDF (reference sequence). This CDR3 spans 15 amino acids. CDR3 DNA: TGTGCCACCAGCAGTGGACAGATACCTAACTATGGCTACACCTTC. Amino acid sequence: CATSSGQIPNYGYTF.

V and J are TRBV30 and TRBJ1-2; maybe TRBD1 (5 bases). Germline CDR1 reads GTSNPN; CDR2 reads SVGIG (reference sequence). The germline V and J ends were trimmed by 2 bases and 8 bases, with 18 bases remaining between them. The CDR3 totals 14 residues. CDR3 DNA sequence: TGTGCCTGGAGTCGGCGTAGGGGCGTGTACGGCTACACCTTC. It yields the protein CAWSRRRGVYGYTF.

J is TRBJ2-5 and V is TRBV10-3, with 9 bases matching TRBD2. The germline V gene has CDR1 ENHRY and CDR2 SYGVKD. The CDR3 sequence is 15 residues long. The trim removed 10 bases at V and 2 bases at J, leaving 11 bases unmatched. The CDR3: CASKKREASQETQYF. The CDR3 coding sequence is TGTGCCAGTAAAAAGCGGGAGGCCTCTCAAGAGACCCAGTACTTC.

This sequence joins TRBV5-1 and TRBJ1-1, with TRBD1 matching 8 bases. Trimming at V came to 4 bases and at J to 2 bases, leaving 4 bases not matched to a gene. CDR1 and CDR2 from the germline V gene are SGHRS and YFSETQ. This CDR3 spans 14 amino acids. The CDR3, as DNA: TGCGCCAGCAGCACCGGACAGGGTAACACTGAAGCTTTCTTT. This translates into CASSTGQGNTEAFF.

The chain is built from TRBV7-2 and TRBJ2-5; D is unresolved. V was cut by 6 bases and J by 0 bases, with 11 bases left in between. Germline loops: CDR1 SGHTA, CDR2 FQGNSA. This CDR3 contains 14 residues. CDR3 region: CASSSNSNQETQYF. The CDR3 region has the DNA TGTGCCAGCAGTTCTAATAGTAACCAAGAGACCCAGTACTTC.

The V gene is TRBV24-1, the J gene TRBJ2-1; 9 bases line up with TRBD1. Germline lookup yields CDR1 KGHDR and CDR2 SFDVKD. The CDR3 is made up of 12 amino acids. J lost 8 bases, V lost 10 bases, and 5 bases had no gene match. The CDR3 DNA reads as TGTGCCACTGGGACAGGGTCCTATGAGCAGTTCTTC. It encodes CATGTGSYEQFF.

The count of this clone is one. This chain links TRBV28 with TRBJ2-2; the D gene is possibly TRBD2 (5 bases). This CDR3 has 15 residues. Trimming took 7 bases from V and 0 from J, leaving 12 bases between them. Germline V gene lookup returns CDR1 MDHEN and CDR2 SYDVKM. CDR3 bases: TGTGCCAGCACCGGGTCGCGGGCGAACACCGGGGAGCTGTTTTTT. Translation: CASTGSRANTGELFF.

The chain employs TRBV7-3 and TRBJ2-5; TRBD2 matches 12 bases. The CDR3 contains 16 residues. V trimming: 5 bases; J trimming: 0 bases; junction bases outside the gene matches: 4. Germline loops: CDR1 SGHTA, CDR2 FQGTGA. CDR3 sequence (DNA): TGTGCCAGCAGCCGTGGACTAGCGGGAAACCAAGAGACCCAGTACTTC. Its translation: CASSRGLAGNQETQYF. Using reference TRBV7-3 and TRBJ2-5 for the parts outside the CDR3, the full variable domain is GAGVSQTPSNKVTEKGKYVELRCDPISGHTALYWYRQSLGQGPEFLIYFQGTGAADDSGLPNDRFFAVRPEGSVSTLKIQRTERGDSAVYLCASSRGLAGNQETQYFGPGTRLLVL.

The chain couples TRBV27 to TRBJ1-2; TRBD1 agrees at 10 bases. The CDR3 extends over 15 amino acids. V was pared by 6 bases and J by 7 bases, with 11 bases of the junction left unmatched. In germline, CDR1 is MNHEY, CDR2 SMNVEV (reference sequence). This CDR3 is CASRTLGQGRLGYTF. Written as DNA, the CDR3 is TGTGCCAGCAGGACCCTGGGACAGGGGAGGCTTGGCTACACCTTC.

The chain employs TRBV5-1 and TRBJ2-7; 7 nucleotides align to TRBD1. The CDR3 loop spans 15 amino acids. V lost 0 bases to trimming and J lost 3 bases; unmatched junction nucleotides: 6. CDR1 is SGHRS and CDR2 is YFSETQ in the germline V gene. The DNA of the CDR3 is TGCGCCAGCAGCTTGGCAGGGACAGCTTTCTACGAGCAGTACTTC. As protein: CASSLAGTAFYEQYF.

This clone occurred once. J is TRBJ1-5 and V is TRBV7-2; no firm D call. The CDR3 sequence is 14 residues long. Germline CDR1 SGHTA, CDR2 FQGNSA. Trimming removed 4 bases from V and 7 bases from J, with 14 bases in between. This CDR3 is CASSSQGGSQPQHF. In nucleotides, the CDR3 is TGTGCCAGCAGCTCCCAAGGAGGGTCCCAGCCCCAGCATTTT.

The chain uses TRBV6-5 and TRBJ1-1, with 7 nucleotides matching TRBD1. Germline V gene data show CDR1 as MNHEY and CDR2 as SVGAGI. This CDR3 contains 13 residues. V dropped 6 bases and J dropped 6; count of bases not matched to a gene: 7. The CDR3: CASSTDRDAEAFF. The CDR3 DNA sequence: TGTGCCAGCAGCACCGACAGGGACGCTGAAGCTTTCTTT.

The chain combines TRBV4-2 with TRBJ2-1; D possibly matches TRBD1 or TRBD2 (6 bases each). The CDR3 extends over 16 amino acids. Trimming stripped 0 bases from V and 3 bases from J, with 12 bases between. Germline CDR1 and CDR2: LGHNA and YNFKEQ. The CDR3 reads CASSQDGGTNYNEQFF. The CDR3 DNA follows: TGTGCCAGCAGCCAAGATGGAGGGACAAACTACAATGAGCAGTTCTTC.

The chain employs TRBV5-1 and TRBJ2-1; 8 bases align to TRBD2. J lost 1 base, V lost 2 bases, and 2 bases had no gene match. Germline V gene data show CDR1 as SGHRS and CDR2 as YFSETQ. The CDR3 contains 15 residues. This chain's CDR3 is CASSLLADSYNEQFF. CDR3 in DNA: TGCGCCAGCAGCTTACTAGCGGATTCCTACAATGAGCAGTTCTTC.

The genes are TRBV4-1 and TRBJ1-2; D perhaps matches TRBD1 (5 bases). Trimming pared 1 base from V and 2 bases from J, leaving 14 bases between. Germline assignment: CDR1 MGHRA and CDR2 YSYEKL. There are 16 residues in the CDR3. This chain's CDR3 is CASSQGQLGRNYGYTF. Here the CDR3 DNA reads TGCGCCAGCAGCCAAGGACAGCTCGGCAGAAACTATGGCTACACCTTC.

V is TRBV18 and J is TRBJ2-1; the D call may be TRBD1 or TRBD2 (7 bases each). Per the germline V gene, CDR1 is KGHSH and CDR2 is LQKENI. The germline V and J ends were trimmed by 2 bases and 11 bases, with 22 bases remaining between them. The CDR3 spans 16 residues. For the CDR3, the DNA is TGTGCCAGCTCACCAAGGGACTCCGCCCAGGGGGGGAAGCAGTTCTTC. Translating it yields CASSPRDSAQGGKQFF.

The gene calls are TRBV1 and TRBJ1-1. TRBV1 is annotated as a pseudogene. The CDR3 consists of 10 residues. The CDR3 bases are TGCACCAGCAGCCTGGGAGAAGCTTTCTTT. Translation: CTSSLGEAFF.

The chain's CDR3 is CSVTGTDNSYNEQFF. The DNA for the CDR3 is TGCAGCGTTACCGGGACAGACAACTCCTACAATGAGCAGTTCTTC. This chain uses TRBV29-1 with TRBJ2-1; 7 bases align to TRBD1. The germline V gene has CDR1 SQVTM and CDR2 ANQGSEA. The trim removed 5 bases at V and 0 bases at J, leaving 7 bases unmatched. This CDR3 comprises 15 residues.

The CDR3 coding sequence is TGTGCCAGCAGCCCCGGGACAGAACAAGAGACCCAGTACTTC. Its protein is CASSPGTEQETQYF. The chain has TRBV7-2 and TRBJ2-5; TRBD1 aligns across 7 bases. With 5 bases clipped from V and 2 bases from J, the junction kept 5 bases outside the gene matches. Germline CDR1 reads SGHTA; CDR2 reads FQGNSA. The CDR3 contains 14 residues.